The 17 T cell receptor beta chains in this list originate from one sample, sequenced in a study of blood T cell repertoires in COVID-19. This table comes from immunoSEQ multiplex PCR, and its TCRdb copy is limited to in-frame clones, with some not included. Among 20,000 to 25,000 clones, roughly 80% were seen once, and the ten largest hold 10% to 15%. The specimen was peripheral blood. The receptors were gathered from a man in his 60s with active COVID-19.

CDR3 sequence reads: CATSGGTGSTDTQYF. CDR3 DNA: TGTGCCACCAGTGGGGGGACAGGTAGCACAGATACGCAGTATTTT. This chain joins TRBV24-1 and TRBJ2-3, with TRBD1 identical over 8 bases. J gave up 0 bases and V 5 bases, and 3 bases lay outside the gene matches. Germline values: CDR1 KGHDR, CDR2 SFDVKD. The CDR3 consists of 15 residues.

The rearrangement joins TRBV6-5 to TRBJ2-1; 11 bases match TRBD2. The CDR3 length is 15 residues. CDR1 is MNHEY, CDR2 SVGAGI, per germline. V shed 6 bases, J shed 7 bases, and the junction held 8 bases outside the gene matches. CDR3 in DNA: TGTGCCAGCAGGGCCGGACTAGCGGGCGTGAATGAGCAGTTCTTC. Translation: CASRAGLAGVNEQFF.

The chain uses TRBV5-1 and TRBJ2-3; perhaps TRBD2 as D (5 bases). Germline V gene sequence: CDR1 SGHRS, CDR2 YFSETQ. V was cut by 4 bases and J by 3 bases, with 9 bases left in between. The CDR3 spans 13 residues. Written as DNA, the CDR3 is TGCGCCAGCAGCCAACTAGGAACAGATACGCAGTATTTT. Residues: CASSQLGTDTQYF.

The rearrangement links TRBV6-6 to TRBJ1-1; TRBD1 is a possible D gene (6 bases). The CDR3 contains 13 residues. V was trimmed by 6 bases and J by 1 base, leaving 9 bases between them. Germline assignment: CDR1 MNHNY and CDR2 SVGAGI (reference sequence). The CDR3 bases are TGTGCCAGCAGGATGGGACAGAACACTGAAGCTTTCTTT. This codes for CASRMGQNTEAFF.

This chain uses TRBV12-5 with TRBJ2-1; D is undetermined. CDR1 is LGHNT and CDR2 is FRNRAP in the germline V gene. The CDR3 runs 13 residues. Trimming took 5 bases from V and 12 from J, leaving 17 bases between them. The CDR3 here is CASGLPPVAWQFF. As DNA, the CDR3 is TGTGCTAGTGGTCTACCTCCCGTCGCCTGGCAGTTCTTC.

The V call is TRBV27, the J call TRBJ2-1; possible D gene TRBD2, 5 bases. V shed 5 bases and J shed 6 bases, with 8 bases lying between them. Germline lookup yields CDR1 MNHEY and CDR2 SMNVEV (reference sequence). The CDR3 sequence is 12 residues long. Here the CDR3 reads CASSRRRNEQFF. The CDR3 DNA is TGTGCCAGCAGTCGGAGGCGCAATGAGCAGTTCTTC.

The genes are TRBV25-1 and TRBJ2-2, with TRBD2 identical over 12 bases. Germline loops: CDR1 MGHDK, CDR2 SYGVNS. The CDR3 has 16 residues. The ends lost 8 bases at V and 3 bases at J; junction bases unmatched: 7. This chain's CDR3 is CASGLAGGPDTGELFF. Here the CDR3 DNA reads TGTGCCAGCGGCCTAGCGGGAGGGCCGGACACCGGGGAGCTGTTTTTT.

The V and J genes are TRBV2 and TRBJ1-2; D is uncertain. Trimming left V 5 bases short and J 5 bases short, with 12 bases between. The germline V gene has CDR1 SNHLY and CDR2 FYNNEI. The CDR3 covers 13 residues. The CDR3 sequence is CASSTQREYGYTF. CDR3 coding DNA: TGTGCCAGCAGTACCCAGAGGGAGTATGGCTACACCTTC.

This chain joins TRBV28 and TRBJ2-7; 7 bases match TRBD1. The germline V gene has CDR1 MDHEN and CDR2 SYDVKM. V lost 7 bases to trimming and J lost 6 bases; unmatched junction nucleotides: 12. CDR3 size: 14 residues. CDR3 nucleotide sequence: TGTGCCAGCATACCCGGGACAGTGCCCTCCGAGCAGTACTTC. Protein product: CASIPGTVPSEQYF. The full variable domain, its missing parts supplied by reference TRBV28 and TRBJ2-7, is DVKVTQSSRYLVKRTGEKVFLECVQDMDHENMFWYRQDPGLGLRLIYFSYDVKMKEKGDIPEGYSVSREKKERFSLILESASTNQTSMYLCASIPGTVPSEQYFGPGTRLTVT.

The J gene is TRBJ1-1, the V gene TRBV24-1; the D is unclear. Germline CDR1 KGHDR, CDR2 SFDVKD. Trimming removed 9 bases at V and 3 bases at J, with 10 bases between. The CDR3 is 12 residues long. CDR3 sequence: CATGGKDTEAFF. As DNA, the CDR3 is TGTGCCACCGGAGGGAAGGACACTGAAGCTTTCTTT.

The chain links TRBV7-8 to TRBJ1-1; TRBD1 matches at 8 bases. The V segment lost 4 bases and the J segment 4 bases; nucleotides outside the gene matches: 11. CDR1 and CDR2 from the germline V gene are SGHVS and FQNEAQ. The CDR3 length is 16 residues. The CDR3 DNA sequence: TGTGCCAGCAGCTCCACCATAACAGGGGGAGGCACTGAAGCTTTCTTT. Translation: CASSSTITGGGTEAFF.

V is TRBV6-5 and J is TRBJ2-3; 8 nucleotides align to TRBD1. This CDR3 comprises 15 residues. Losses at the gene ends were 2 bases for V and 3 bases for J; bases not matched to a gene: 4. The germline CDR1 and CDR2 sequences are MNHEY and SVGAGI. The DNA of the CDR3 is TGTGCCAGCAGTTACCAAGACAGGGGAACAGATACGCAGTATTTT. Its translation is CASSYQDRGTDTQYF.

This rearrangement joins TRBV29-1 to TRBJ2-7; no clear D gene. CDR3 size: 13 residues. V lost 4 bases, J lost 0 bases, and 10 bases lay in between. CDR1 and CDR2 (germline): SQVTM, ANQGSEA. The CDR3 DNA reads TGCAGCGTTGTGTCTGGCACCTCCTACGAGCAGTACTTC. It translates to CSVVSGTSYEQYF.

The chain couples TRBV6-5 to TRBJ2-2; 7 bases are a match to TRBD1. Germline V lookup: CDR1 MNHEY, CDR2 SVGAGI. J gave up 3 bases and V 4 bases, and 8 bases lay outside the gene matches. The CDR3 is made up of 16 amino acids. CDR3 in DNA: TGTGCCAGCAGTTTCTTGGCAGGGGGAGACACCGGGGAGCTGTTTTTT. Amino acids: CASSFLAGGDTGELFF.

V and J are TRBV27 and TRBJ2-1; 11 nucleotides agree with TRBD2. Trimming removed 6 bases from V and 4 bases from J; junction bases left unmatched: 5. Germline V gives CDR1 MNHEY, CDR2 SMNVEV (reference sequence). CDR3 length: 15 residues. The CDR3 here is CASSHRLAGYNEQFF. The CDR3 nucleotides read TGTGCCAGCAGCCACAGACTAGCGGGGTACAATGAGCAGTTCTTC.

V usage is TRBV3-1 (or the pseudogene TRBV3-2) and J usage is TRBJ1-1, with D hard to call. V dropped 6 bases and J dropped 1 base, with 3 bases sitting between them. The CDR3 extends over 11 amino acids. CDR1 is LGHDT, CDR2 YNNKEL, per germline (reference sequence). CDR3 protein: CASRANTEAFF. In nucleotides, the CDR3 is TGTGCCAGCAGGGCGAACACTGAAGCTTTCTTT.

The sample holds one count of this clone. The gene calls are TRBV7-8 and TRBJ2-3; TRBD2 matches at 10 bases. Trimming cost V 2 bases and J 2 bases; bases outside gene matches: 1. Germline CDR1 and CDR2: SGHVS and FQNEAQ. This CDR3 has 15 residues. Here the CDR3 DNA reads TGTGCCAGCAGCTTAACTAGCGGGGTCACAGATACGCAGTATTTT. Its translation is CASSLTSGVTDTQYF. The full variable domain, rest sourced from reference TRBV7-8 and TRBJ2-3, is GAGVSQSPRYKVAKRGQDVALRCDPISGHVSLFWYQQALGQGPEFLTYFQNEAQLDKSGLPSDRFFAERPEGSVSTLKIQRTQQEDSAVYLCASSLTSGVTDTQYFGPGTRLTVL.